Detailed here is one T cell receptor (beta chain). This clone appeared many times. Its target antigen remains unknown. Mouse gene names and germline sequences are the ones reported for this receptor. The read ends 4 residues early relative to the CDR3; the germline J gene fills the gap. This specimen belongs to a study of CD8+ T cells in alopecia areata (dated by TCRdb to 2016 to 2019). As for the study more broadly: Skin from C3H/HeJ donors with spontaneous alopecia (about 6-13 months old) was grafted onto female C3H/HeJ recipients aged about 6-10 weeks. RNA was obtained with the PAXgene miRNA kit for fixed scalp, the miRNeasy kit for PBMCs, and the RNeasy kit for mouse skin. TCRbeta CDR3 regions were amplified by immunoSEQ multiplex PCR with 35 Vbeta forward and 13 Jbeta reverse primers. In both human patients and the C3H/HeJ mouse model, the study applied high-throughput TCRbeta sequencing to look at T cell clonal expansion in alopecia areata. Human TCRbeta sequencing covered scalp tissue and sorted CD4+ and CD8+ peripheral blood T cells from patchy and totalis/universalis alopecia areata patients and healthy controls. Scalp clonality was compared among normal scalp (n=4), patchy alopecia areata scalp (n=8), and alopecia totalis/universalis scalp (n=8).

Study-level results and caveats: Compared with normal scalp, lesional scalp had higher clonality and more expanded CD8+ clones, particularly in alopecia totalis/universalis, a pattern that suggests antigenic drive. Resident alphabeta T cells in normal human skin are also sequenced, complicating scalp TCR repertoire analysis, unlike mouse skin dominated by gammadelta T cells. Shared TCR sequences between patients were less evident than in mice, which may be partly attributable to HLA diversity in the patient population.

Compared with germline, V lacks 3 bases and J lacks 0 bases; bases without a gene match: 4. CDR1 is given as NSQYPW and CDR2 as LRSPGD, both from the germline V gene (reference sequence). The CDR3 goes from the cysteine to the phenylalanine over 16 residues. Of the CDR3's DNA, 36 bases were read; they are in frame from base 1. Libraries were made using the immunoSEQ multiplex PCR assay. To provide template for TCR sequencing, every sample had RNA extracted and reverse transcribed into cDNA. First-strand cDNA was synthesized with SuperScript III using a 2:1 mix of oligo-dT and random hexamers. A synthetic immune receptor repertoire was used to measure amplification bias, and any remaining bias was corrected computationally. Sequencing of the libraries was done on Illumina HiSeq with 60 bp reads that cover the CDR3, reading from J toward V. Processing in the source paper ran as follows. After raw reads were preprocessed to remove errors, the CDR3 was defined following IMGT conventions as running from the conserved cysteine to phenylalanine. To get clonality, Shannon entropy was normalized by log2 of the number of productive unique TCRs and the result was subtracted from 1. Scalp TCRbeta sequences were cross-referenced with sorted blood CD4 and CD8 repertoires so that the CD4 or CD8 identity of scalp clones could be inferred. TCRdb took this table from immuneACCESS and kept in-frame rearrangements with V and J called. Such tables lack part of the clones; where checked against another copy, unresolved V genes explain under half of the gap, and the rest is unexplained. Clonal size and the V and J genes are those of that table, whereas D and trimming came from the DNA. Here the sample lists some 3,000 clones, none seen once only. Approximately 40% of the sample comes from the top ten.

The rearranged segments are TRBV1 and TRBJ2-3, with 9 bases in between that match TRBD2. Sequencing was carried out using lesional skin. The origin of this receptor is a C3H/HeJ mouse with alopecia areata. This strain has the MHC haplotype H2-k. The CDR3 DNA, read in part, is TGCACCTGCAGTGCCTGGACTGGGGAGAGTGCAGAA. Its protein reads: CTCSAWTGESAE. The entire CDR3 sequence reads CTCSAWTGESAETLYF.